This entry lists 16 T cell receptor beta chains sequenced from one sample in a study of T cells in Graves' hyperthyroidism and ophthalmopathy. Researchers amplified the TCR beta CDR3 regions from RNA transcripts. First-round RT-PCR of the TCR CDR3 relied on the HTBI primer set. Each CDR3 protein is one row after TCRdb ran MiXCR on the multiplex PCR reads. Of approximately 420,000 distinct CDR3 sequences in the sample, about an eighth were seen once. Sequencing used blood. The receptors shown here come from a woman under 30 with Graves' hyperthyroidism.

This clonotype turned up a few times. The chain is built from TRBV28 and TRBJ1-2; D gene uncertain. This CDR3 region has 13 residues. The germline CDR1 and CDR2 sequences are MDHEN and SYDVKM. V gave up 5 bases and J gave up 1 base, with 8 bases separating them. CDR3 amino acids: CASSLRNNYGYTF. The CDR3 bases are TGTGCCAGCAGTCTAAGGAATAACTATGGCTACACCTTC.

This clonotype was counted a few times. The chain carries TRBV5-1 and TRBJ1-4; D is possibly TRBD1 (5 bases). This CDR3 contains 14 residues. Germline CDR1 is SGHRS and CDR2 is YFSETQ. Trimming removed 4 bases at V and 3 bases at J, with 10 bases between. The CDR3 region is CASSQTGPNEKLFF. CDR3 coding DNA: TGCGCCAGCAGCCAAACAGGTCCTAATGAAAAACTGTTTTTT.

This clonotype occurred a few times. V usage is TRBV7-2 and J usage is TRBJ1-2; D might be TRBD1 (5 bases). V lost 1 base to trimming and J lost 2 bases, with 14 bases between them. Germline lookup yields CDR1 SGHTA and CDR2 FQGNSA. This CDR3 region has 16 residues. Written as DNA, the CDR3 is TGTGCCAGCAGCTTAGAGCGGGGCAGTCGAAACTATGGCTACACCTTC. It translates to CASSLERGSRNYGYTF.

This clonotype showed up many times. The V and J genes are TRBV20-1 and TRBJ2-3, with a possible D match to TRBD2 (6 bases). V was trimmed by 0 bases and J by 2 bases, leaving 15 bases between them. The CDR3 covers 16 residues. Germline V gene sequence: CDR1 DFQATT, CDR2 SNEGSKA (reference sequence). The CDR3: CSARDRLADATDTQYF. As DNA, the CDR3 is TGCAGTGCTAGAGACCGATTAGCGGATGCCACAGATACGCAGTATTTT.

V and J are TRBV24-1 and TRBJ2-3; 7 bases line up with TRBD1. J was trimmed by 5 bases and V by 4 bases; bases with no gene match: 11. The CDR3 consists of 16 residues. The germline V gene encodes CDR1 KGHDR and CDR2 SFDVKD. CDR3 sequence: CATSERQGHRGDTQYF. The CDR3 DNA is TGTGCCACCAGTGAAAGACAGGGTCACAGGGGAGATACGCAGTATTTT.

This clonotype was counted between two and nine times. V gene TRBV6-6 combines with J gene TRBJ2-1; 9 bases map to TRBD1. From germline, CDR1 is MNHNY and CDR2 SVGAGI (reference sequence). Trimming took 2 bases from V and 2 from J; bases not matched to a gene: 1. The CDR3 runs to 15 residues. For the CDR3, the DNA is TGTGCCAGCAGTTACGGGACAGGGACCTACAATGAGCAGTTCTTC. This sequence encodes CASSYGTGTYNEQFF.

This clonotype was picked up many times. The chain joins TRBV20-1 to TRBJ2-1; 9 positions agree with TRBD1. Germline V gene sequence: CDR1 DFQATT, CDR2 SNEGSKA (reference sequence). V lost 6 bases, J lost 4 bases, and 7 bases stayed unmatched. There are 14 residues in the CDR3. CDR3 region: CSATPGQGYNEQFF. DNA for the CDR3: TGCAGTGCAACTCCGGGACAGGGTTACAATGAGCAGTTCTTC.

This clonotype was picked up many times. The DNA for the CDR3 is TGTGCCAGCAGTTCCGGACGGAACTATGGCTACACCTTC. Protein sequence: CASSSGRNYGYTF. The chain is built from TRBV2 and TRBJ1-2; D ambiguous. The CDR3 covers 13 residues. V lost 5 bases and J lost 2, with 9 bases in between. Germline CDR1 reads SNHLY; CDR2 reads FYNNEI.

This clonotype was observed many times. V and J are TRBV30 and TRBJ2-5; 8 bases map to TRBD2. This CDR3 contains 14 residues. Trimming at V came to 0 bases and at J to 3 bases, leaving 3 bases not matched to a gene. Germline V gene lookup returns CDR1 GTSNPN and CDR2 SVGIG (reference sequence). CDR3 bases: TGTGCCTGGAGTGTACAGCGGGAGAAAGAGACCCAGTACTTC. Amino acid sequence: CAWSVQREKETQYF.

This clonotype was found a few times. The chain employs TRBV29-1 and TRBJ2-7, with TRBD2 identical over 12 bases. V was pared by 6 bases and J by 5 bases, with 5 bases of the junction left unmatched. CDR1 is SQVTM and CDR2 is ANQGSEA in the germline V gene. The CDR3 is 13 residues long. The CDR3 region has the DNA TGCAGCGTCCTAGGACTAGCGGGAAACGAGCAGTACTTC. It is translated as CSVLGLAGNEQYF.

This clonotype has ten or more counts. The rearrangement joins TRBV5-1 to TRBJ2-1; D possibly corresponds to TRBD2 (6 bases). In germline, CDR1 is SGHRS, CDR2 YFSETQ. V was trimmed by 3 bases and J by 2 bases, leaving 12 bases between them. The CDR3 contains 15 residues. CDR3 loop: CASSWGDGTYNEQFF. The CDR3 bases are TGCGCCAGCAGCTGGGGGGACGGAACCTACAATGAGCAGTTCTTC.

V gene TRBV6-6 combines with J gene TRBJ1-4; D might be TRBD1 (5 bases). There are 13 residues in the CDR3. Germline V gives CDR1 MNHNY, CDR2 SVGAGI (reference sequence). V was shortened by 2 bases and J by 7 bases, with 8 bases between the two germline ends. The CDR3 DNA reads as TGTGCCAGCAGTTACGGGGGAGTTGAAAAACTGTTTTTT. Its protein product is CASSYGGVEKLFF.

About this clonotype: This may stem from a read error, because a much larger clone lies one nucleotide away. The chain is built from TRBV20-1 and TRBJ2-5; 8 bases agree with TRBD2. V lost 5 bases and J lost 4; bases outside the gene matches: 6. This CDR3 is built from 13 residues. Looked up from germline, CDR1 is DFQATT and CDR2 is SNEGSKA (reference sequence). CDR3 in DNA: TGCAGTGCTGGGTTGCTAGCGGGAGAGACCCAGTACTTC. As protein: CSAGLLAGETQYF.

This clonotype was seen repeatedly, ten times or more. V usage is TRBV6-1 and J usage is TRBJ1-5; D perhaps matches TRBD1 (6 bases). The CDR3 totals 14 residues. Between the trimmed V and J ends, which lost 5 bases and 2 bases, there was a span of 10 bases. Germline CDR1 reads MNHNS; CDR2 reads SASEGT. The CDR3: CASSWGAGNQPQHF. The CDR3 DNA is TGTGCCAGCAGTTGGGGGGCAGGCAATCAGCCCCAGCATTTT.

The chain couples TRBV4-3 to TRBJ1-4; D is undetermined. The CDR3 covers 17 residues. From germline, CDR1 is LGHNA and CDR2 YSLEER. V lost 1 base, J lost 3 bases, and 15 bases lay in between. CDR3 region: CASSQGLLIQANEKLFF. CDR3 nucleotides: TGCGCCAGCAGCCAAGGACTACTTATCCAGGCTAATGAAAAACTGTTTTTT.

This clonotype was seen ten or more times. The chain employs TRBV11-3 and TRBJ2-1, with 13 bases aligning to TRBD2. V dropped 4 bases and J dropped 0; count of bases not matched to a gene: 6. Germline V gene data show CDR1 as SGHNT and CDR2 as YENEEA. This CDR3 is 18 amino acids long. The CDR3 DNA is TGTGCCAGCAGCTCCTACGGGACTAGCGGGGCCTCCTACAATGAGCAGTTCTTC. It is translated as CASSSYGTSGASYNEQFF. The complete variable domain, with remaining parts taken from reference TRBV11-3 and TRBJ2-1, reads EAGVVQSPRYKIIEKKQPVAFWCNPISGHNTLYWYLQNLGQGPELLIRYENEEAVDDSQLPKDRFSAERLKGVDSTLKIQPAELGDSAVYLCASSSYGTSGASYNEQFFGPGTRLTVL.